The 3 T cell receptor beta chains given below trace back to one sample, sequenced in a study of cytomegalovirus exposure and HLA in healthy donors. Vbeta (60) and Jbeta (13) primers were used in the PCR. Clones were read by immunoSEQ multiplex PCR, and TCRdb kept only the in-frame ones, dropping some. This table has roughly 36,000 clones, 80% appearing once. Sequencing used PBMCs. The receptors originated from a male donor in good health and CMV-seronegative.

The V call is TRBV4-3, the J call TRBJ2-3, with TRBD2 matching over 12 bases. CDR3 length: 16 amino acids. The ends lost 5 bases at V and 2 bases at J; junction bases unmatched: 5. Germline lookup yields CDR1 LGHNA and CDR2 YSLEER. This chain's CDR3 is CASSSLAGGNTDTQYF. The CDR3 coding sequence is TGCGCCAGCAGCTCCCTAGCGGGAGGGAACACAGATACGCAGTATTTT.

The chain combines TRBV9 with TRBJ2-7; 7 bases are shared with TRBD1. This CDR3 region has 13 residues. Losses at the gene ends were 3 bases for V and 3 bases for J; bases not matched to a gene: 3. CDR1 and CDR2 (germline): SGDLS, YYNGEE. Here the CDR3 DNA reads TGTGCCAGCAGCGAGGGACAGATCTACGAGCAGTACTTC. This codes for CASSEGQIYEQYF.

CDR3 amino acids: CASSPGAYQPQHF. In DNA, the CDR3 is TGTGCCAGCAGTCCAGGGGCTTATCAGCCCCAGCATTTT. The chain carries TRBV5-5 and TRBJ1-5; D might be TRBD1 (6 bases). The CDR3 is 13 amino acids. The germline CDR1 and CDR2 sequences are SGHKS and YYEKEE (reference sequence). V dropped 5 bases and J dropped 5 bases, with 11 bases sitting between them.